The 27 T cell receptor beta chains reported below all come from one sample, sequenced in a study of T cells in Graves' hyperthyroidism and ophthalmopathy. Amplification of TCR beta CDR3 regions was performed using RNA transcripts as template. HTBI primers were employed in a first-round RT-PCR of the TCR CDR3. TCRdb reanalysed the multiplex PCR reads using MiXCR and keeps one entry per CDR3 protein. This sample has around 700,000 distinct CDR3 sequences, with roughly a sixth found just once. Source material: blood. The receptor source for this set is a woman in her forties or fifties with Graves' hyperthyroidism that later progressed to Graves' ophthalmopathy.

The chain employs TRBV10-3 and TRBJ2-7; a weak D match, TRBD1 (6 bases). Between the trimmed V and J ends, which lost 1 base and 6 bases, there was a span of 16 bases. The CDR3 contains 15 residues. Germline V gives CDR1 ENHRY, CDR2 SYGVKD. The CDR3 spells CAISEYSTGSGEQYF. CDR3 nucleotides: TGTGCCATCAGTGAGTATAGCACAGGGTCCGGCGAGCAGTACTTC.

To note about this clonotype: This may arise from a read error, as a much more abundant clone is one base away. The rearrangement joins TRBV19 to TRBJ1-5; 8 bases map to TRBD1. The CDR3 is made up of 14 amino acids. From germline, CDR1 is LNHDA and CDR2 SQIVND (reference sequence). CDR3 loop: CASSETGGNQTQHF. As DNA, the CDR3 is TGTGCCAGTAGTGAAACAGGGGGTAATCAGACCCAGCATTTT.

This clonotype has a handful of counts. V and J are TRBV7-6 and TRBJ1-2, with D perhaps matching TRBD1 (6 bases). Trimming took off 5 bases at V and 4 bases at J, with 14 bases between the two ends. The length of the CDR3 is 14 residues. The germline CDR1 and CDR2 sequences are SGHVS and FNYEAQ. CDR3 sequence: CASSPGGGLYGYTF. The CDR3 DNA sequence: TGTGCCAGCAGCCCTGGTGGGGGGCTCTATGGCTACACCTTC.

A remark on this clonotype: This may come from a read error, since a much larger clone is one base off. The chain employs TRBV12-3 or TRBV12-4 and TRBJ1-1; D gene unclear. V shed 2 bases and J shed 4 bases, with 8 bases lying between them. The CDR3 extends over 13 amino acids. The CDR3: CASSLPLSTEAFF. The CDR3 DNA sequence: TGTGCCAGCAGTTTACCGTTGAGCACTGAAGCTTTCTTT.

The table lists this clonotype with a few counts. This chain links TRBV6-1 with TRBJ2-7, with a tentative D call TRBD2 (6 bases). This CDR3 has 13 residues. Germline V CDR1 and CDR2: MNHNS, SASEGT. The V gene lost 5 bases and the J gene lost 6 bases, with 14 bases spanning the gap. CDR3: CASSYVGTGEQYF. The CDR3 nucleotides are TGTGCCAGCAGTTACGTCGGGACTGGCGAGCAGTACTTC.

To note about this clonotype: This could be a read error, since a much larger clone is one nucleotide away. The rearrangement links TRBV3-1 to TRBJ2-7, with a weak D call TRBD2 (5 bases). The V end was cut by 2 bases, the J end by 6 bases, with 17 bases between. This CDR3 comprises 15 residues. CDR1 and CDR2 (germline): LGHDT, YNNKEL (reference sequence). The CDR3 here is CASSQRGNGNCEQYF. The DNA of the CDR3 is TGTGCCAGCAGCCAAAGAGGGAACGGGAACTGCGAGCAGTACTTC.

This clonotype was detected many times. The chain uses TRBV7-9 and TRBJ1-1; D remains unclear. Trimming stripped 1 base from V and 1 base from J, with 10 bases between. This CDR3 is built from 15 residues. CDR1 and CDR2 (germline): SEHNR, FQNEAQ (reference sequence). CDR3: CASSLVGSSNTEAFF. The CDR3 DNA follows: TGTGCCAGCAGCTTAGTTGGTTCCTCGAACACTGAAGCTTTCTTT. The variable domain in full, completed from reference TRBV7-9 and TRBJ1-1, reads DTGVSQNPRHKITKRGQNVTFRCDPISEHNRLYWYRQTLGQGPEFLTYFQNEAQLEKSRLLSDRFSAERPKGSFSTLEIQRTEQGDSAMYLCASSLVGSSNTEAFFGQGTRLTVV.

This clonotype has at least ten counts. The chain recombines TRBV20-1 with TRBJ2-4; D unresolved. The V gene's germline CDR1 is DFQATT and CDR2 SNEGSKA (reference sequence). V was pared by 4 bases and J by 1 base, with 14 bases between. The CDR3 is 15 amino acids. The CDR3 loop is CSATEALRAKNIQYF. The CDR3 DNA is TGCAGTGCTACCGAGGCCCTGCGGGCCAAAAACATTCAGTACTTC.

This clonotype has a handful of counts. The V gene is TRBV11-1, the J gene TRBJ2-3, with D perhaps matching TRBD2 (6 bases). CDR1 is SGHAT and CDR2 is FQDESV in the germline V gene (reference sequence). There are 15 residues in the CDR3. The V end was cut by 1 base, the J end by 2 bases, with 10 bases between. The CDR3 loop reads CASSLGAGPTDTQYF. For the CDR3, the DNA is TGTGCCAGCAGCTTAGGTGCGGGGCCCACAGATACGCAGTATTTT.

This clonotype was seen a handful of times. The V gene is TRBV5-8, the J gene TRBJ2-4; D uncertain. The CDR3 totals 16 residues. The V end was cut by 1 base, the J end by 0 bases, with 11 bases between. Germline V CDR1 and CDR2: SGHTS, YDEGEE. CDR3 region: CASSLLTSLAKNIQYF. Written as DNA, the CDR3 is TGTGCCAGCAGCTTGTTGACGTCTCTAGCCAAAAACATTCAGTACTTC.

This clonotype was recorded at least ten times. The V gene is TRBV5-1, the J gene TRBJ1-2; 7 bases map to TRBD1. The CDR3 is 15 amino acids. The germline V gene has CDR1 SGHRS and CDR2 YFSETQ. V lost 6 bases and J lost 4; bases outside the gene matches: 12. The chain's CDR3 is CASTDPGQPFYGYTF. CDR3 DNA sequence: TGCGCCAGCACCGATCCGGGACAGCCTTTCTATGGCTACACCTTC.

Many counts were recorded for this clonotype. The genes are TRBV12-3 or TRBV12-4 and TRBJ1-5, with no clear D. The CDR3 is 15 residues long. The V and J ends lost 3 bases and 5 bases respectively, with 14 bases between them. CDR3 region: CASSLSPWQHQPQHF. The CDR3 DNA is TGTGCCAGCAGTTTGTCACCCTGGCAGCATCAGCCCCAGCATTTT.

The gene calls are TRBV4-2 and TRBJ2-1; D is possibly TRBD1 or TRBD2 (5 bases each). The germline CDR1 and CDR2 sequences are LGHNA and YNFKEQ. The CDR3 runs 21 residues. Trimming shortened V by 0 bases and J by 6 bases, and 30 bases separated the two germline ends. As DNA, the CDR3 is TGTGCCAGCAGCCAAGAGCTCCGGACCCTGACCGGGACCGACAAAATCAATGAGCAGTTCTTC. It specifies CASSQELRTLTGTDKINEQFF.

The chain combines TRBV2 with TRBJ2-2, with D unresolved. Deletions cut 2 bases from V and 8 bases from J, with 6 bases between. CDR3 size: 12 residues. Germline-derived CDR1 and CDR2 are SNHLY and FYNNEI. This CDR3 is CASSELGGELFF. CDR3 coding DNA: TGTGCCAGCAGTGAATTGGGGGGGGAGCTGTTTTTT.

This clonotype has at least ten counts. CDR3 protein: CAISEGQVGEKLFF. The CDR3 DNA follows: TGTGCCATCAGTGAAGGACAGGTGGGAGAAAAACTGTTTTTT. This rearrangement joins TRBV10-3 to TRBJ1-4; 7 bases agree with TRBD1. The germline gives CDR1 ENHRY, CDR2 SYGVKD. V gave up 3 bases and J gave up 8 bases; unmatched junction bases: 6. The CDR3 totals 14 residues.

This clonotype has just a few counts. The chain joins TRBV4-2 to TRBJ1-1; possibly TRBD1 for D (6 bases). The germline CDR1 and CDR2 sequences are LGHNA and YNFKEQ. V gave up 1 base and J gave up 3 bases, with 15 bases separating them. CDR3 length: 16 residues. CDR3 in DNA: TGTGCCAGCAGCCAAGCTTCAGCTAGGGGGGACACTGAAGCTTTCTTT. Protein sequence: CASSQASARGDTEAFF.

The chain carries TRBV4-2 and TRBJ1-1; possible D gene TRBD1, 5 bases. Per the germline V gene, CDR1 is LGHNA and CDR2 is YNFKEQ. Between the trimmed V and J ends, which lost 0 bases and 4 bases, there was a span of 9 bases. This CDR3 is 14 amino acids long. The CDR3 here is CASSQEDSTTEAFF. As DNA, the CDR3 is TGTGCCAGCAGCCAAGAAGACAGCACCACTGAAGCTTTCTTT.

This clonotype was found many times. This chain connects TRBV4-2 to TRBJ1-1; D gene unclear. The CDR3 spans 12 residues. Trimming left V 1 base short and J 10 bases short, with 10 bases between. CDR1 is LGHNA and CDR2 is YNFKEQ in the germline V gene. The chain's CDR3 is CASSQGRAGAFF. The DNA for the CDR3 is TGTGCCAGCAGCCAAGGTAGGGCGGGAGCTTTCTTT.

This chain uses TRBV19 with TRBJ2-4, with TRBD2 as a possible D gene (5 bases). The CDR3 contains 16 residues. The ends were cut back, 3 bases at V and 4 bases at J, with 16 bases in the middle. Germline CDR1 reads LNHDA; CDR2 reads SQIVND (reference sequence). Here the CDR3 reads CASSMEERGWKNIQYF. CDR3 nucleotides: TGTGCCAGTAGTATGGAGGAACGAGGTTGGAAAAACATTCAGTACTTC.

Here the CDR3 DNA reads TGTGCCAGCAGCTTAGGGGGTCATACAGGGAGTGGCTACACCTTC. This gives the protein CASSLGGHTGSGYTF. This chain joins TRBV7-8 and TRBJ1-2, with D perhaps matching TRBD1 (6 bases). Germline values: CDR1 SGHVS, CDR2 FQNEAQ. Trimming left V 1 base short and J 7 bases short, with 16 bases between. This CDR3 comprises 15 residues.

This clonotype was seen more than once but under ten times. This sequence joins TRBV24-1 and TRBJ1-2; TRBD1 aligns across 8 bases. After removal of 6 bases from V and 4 bases from J, the junction contained 6 bases not matched to a gene. CDR3 length: 14 residues. Germline CDR1 is KGHDR and CDR2 is SFDVKD. The CDR3 loop is CATSSSGQGYGYTF. The CDR3 DNA is TGTGCCACCAGTTCCTCCGGACAGGGCTATGGCTACACCTTC.

This clonotype was seen at least ten times. V usage is TRBV15 and J usage is TRBJ1-1; TRBD1 might be the D (5 bases). The germline V gene has CDR1 LNHNV and CDR2 YYDKDF (reference sequence). CDR3 size: 15 residues. With 0 bases removed from V and 10 bases from J, the gap between germline ends came to 18 bases. CDR3 nucleotide sequence: TGTGCCACCAGCAGAGAATTCCTTACGCAGGGAGGAGCTTTCTTT. Encoded protein: CATSREFLTQGGAFF.

This clonotype was recorded many times. The rearrangement joins TRBV11-3 to TRBJ2-1, with D hard to call. CDR3 length equals 14 residues. CDR1 is SGHNT, CDR2 YENEEA, per germline. V was shortened by 0 bases and J by 3 bases, with 6 bases between the two germline ends. CDR3 region: CASSLEGDYNEQFF. In DNA, the CDR3 is TGTGCCAGCAGCTTAGAAGGTGACTACAATGAGCAGTTCTTC. The full variable domain, with the rest looked up from reference TRBV11-3 and TRBJ2-1, is EAGVVQSPRYKIIEKKQPVAFWCNPISGHNTLYWYLQNLGQGPELLIRYENEEAVDDSQLPKDRFSAERLKGVDSTLKIQPAELGDSAVYLCASSLEGDYNEQFFGPGTRLTVL.

This clonotype was counted at least ten times. This sequence joins TRBV2 and TRBJ2-5, with TRBD1 matching over 7 bases. Germline trimming cut 5 bases from V and 5 bases from J; bases unmatched to any gene: 11. The germline CDR1 and CDR2 sequences are SNHLY and FYNNEI. This CDR3 is 15 amino acids long. The CDR3 nucleotides read TGTGCCAGCAGTTCGAAGACAGGGCGAGAGGAGACCCAGTACTTC. Its protein product is CASSSKTGREETQYF. The full variable domain, with the rest looked up from reference TRBV2 and TRBJ2-5, is EPEVTQTPSHQVTQMGQEVILRCVPISNHLYFYWYRQILGQKVEFLVSFYNNEISEKSEIFDDQFSVERPDGSNFTLKIRSTKLEDSAMYFCASSSKTGREETQYFGPGTRLLVL.

This clonotype came up a few times. The chain joins TRBV20-1 to TRBJ2-3; D is possibly TRBD2 (6 bases). Germline lookup yields CDR1 DFQATT and CDR2 SNEGSKA (reference sequence). The CDR3 spans 14 residues. The V end lost 3 bases, the J end lost 2 bases, and 12 bases lay between the germline ends. The CDR3 DNA is TGCAGTGCTAGGGGGACTTACTCCACAGATACGCAGTATTTT. Amino acid sequence: CSARGTYSTDTQYF.

The rearrangement links TRBV19 to TRBJ1-5, with 7 nucleotides matching TRBD1. This CDR3 has 14 residues. V lost 7 bases, J lost 1 base, and 4 bases stayed unmatched. The V gene's germline CDR1 is LNHDA and CDR2 SQIVND (reference sequence). The CDR3 spells CASKRGPSNQPQHF. The CDR3 region has the DNA TGTGCCAGTAAGAGGGGGCCAAGCAATCAGCCCCAGCATTTT.

The V call is TRBV6-1, the J call TRBJ2-2; D is possibly TRBD1 (6 bases). Germline CDR1 and CDR2: MNHNS and SASEGT. V lost 10 bases, J lost 2 bases, and 17 bases lay in between. This CDR3 contains 15 residues. CDR3 bases: TGTGCCACCAAACCCCCAGGGGTAAACACCGGGGAGCTGTTTTTT. Residues: CATKPPGVNTGELFF.